A single sample gave rise to the 2 T cell receptor beta chains below, sequenced in a study of blood T cell repertoires in COVID-19. Generated by immunoSEQ multiplex PCR, the TCRdb table keeps only in-frame clones and is missing some. The data contain 200,000 to 250,000 clones, roughly 80% of them singletons. The specimen sequenced was peripheral blood. The source is a woman aged 65 to 85 with acute or convalescent COVID-19.

The genes are TRBV5-4 and TRBJ1-2; 8 bases map to TRBD1. The J segment lost 4 bases and the V segment lost 0 bases, leaving 5 bases of the junction unmatched. Germline CDR1 is SGHNT and CDR2 is YYREEE (reference sequence). This CDR3 comprises 15 residues. For the CDR3, the DNA is TGTGCCAGCAGCTTGGCAACAGGGGGATCCTATGGCTACACCTTC. It is translated as CASSLATGGSYGYTF.

Regarding this clone: The junction and the germline gene differ at one end; a read error may be behind it. The chain carries TRBV5-8 and TRBJ1-2; perhaps TRBD1 as D (6 bases). This CDR3 contains 12 residues. Germline-derived CDR1 and CDR2 are SGHTS and YDEGEE. CDR3 region: CSKGHFNYGYTF. For the CDR3, the DNA is TGCTCCAAGGGACATTTTAACTATGGCTACACCTTC.